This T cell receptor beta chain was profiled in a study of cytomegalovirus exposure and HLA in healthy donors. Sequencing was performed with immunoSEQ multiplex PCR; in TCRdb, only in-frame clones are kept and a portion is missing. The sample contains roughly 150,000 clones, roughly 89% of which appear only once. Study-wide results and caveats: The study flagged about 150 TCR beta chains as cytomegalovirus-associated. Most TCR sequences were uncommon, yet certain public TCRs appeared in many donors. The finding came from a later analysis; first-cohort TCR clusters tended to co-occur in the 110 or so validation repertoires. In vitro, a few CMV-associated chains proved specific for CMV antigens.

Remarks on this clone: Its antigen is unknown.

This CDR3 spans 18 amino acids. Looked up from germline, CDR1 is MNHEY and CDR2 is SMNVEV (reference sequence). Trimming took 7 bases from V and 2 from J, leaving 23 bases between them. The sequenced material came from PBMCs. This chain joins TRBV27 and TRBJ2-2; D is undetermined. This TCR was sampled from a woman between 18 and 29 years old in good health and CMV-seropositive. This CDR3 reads CASTTASESRYNTGELFF. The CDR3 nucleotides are TGTGCCAGCACCACCGCTAGTGAGTCCCGATATAACACCGGGGAGCTGTTTTTT.